The 14 T cell receptor beta chains below all came from one sample that was sequenced in a study of T cell responses to AZD1222 COVID-19 vaccine. Generated by immunoSEQ multiplex PCR, the TCRdb table keeps only in-frame clones and is missing some. The profile shows about 120,000 clones, about 92% of them singletons. The source material was peripheral blood, sampled 28 days after the second AZD1222 dose. These receptors were obtained from an adult who received the AZD1222 COVID-19 vaccine.

The CDR3 sequence is CSVVQGTYGYTF. CDR3 in DNA: TGCAGCGTTGTTCAGGGGACTTATGGCTACACCTTC. This chain connects TRBV29-1 to TRBJ1-2; weak D call: TRBD1 (6 bases). Germline assignment: CDR1 SQVTM and CDR2 ANQGSEA. Trimming removed 4 bases at V and 5 bases at J, with 11 bases between. The CDR3 spans 12 residues.

The J gene is TRBJ2-1, the V gene TRBV7-2; D is unresolved. This CDR3 comprises 15 residues. The germline V and J ends were trimmed by 3 bases and 10 bases, with 19 bases remaining between them. CDR1 and CDR2 from the germline V gene are SGHTA and FQGNSA. CDR3 loop: CASSFPATRTVEQFF. For the CDR3, the DNA is TGTGCCAGCAGCTTCCCAGCGACCCGCACCGTGGAGCAGTTCTTC.

The V call is TRBV5-1, the J call TRBJ2-7, with 9 bases identical to TRBD1. Germline values: CDR1 SGHRS, CDR2 YFSETQ. This CDR3 is built from 16 residues. V was clipped by 3 bases and J by 6 bases; unmatched bases: 13. The CDR3 region has the DNA TGCGCCAGCAGCTCGGCGGGCAACAGGGGGCGCGGCGAGCAGTACTTC. Translating gives CASSSAGNRGRGEQYF.

The chain is built from TRBV6-2 or TRBV6-3 and TRBJ2-7, with TRBD1 matching 8 bases. Per germline, CDR1 MNHEY and CDR2 SVGEGT. V lost 5 bases, J lost 6 bases, and 9 bases stayed unmatched. The CDR3 is 14 amino acids. CDR3 DNA sequence: TGTGCCAGCAGTCAGGGGGCAAGACCTCTCGAGCAGTACTTC. Translated, it gives CASSQGARPLEQYF.

The chain employs TRBV10-3 and TRBJ2-1; D uncertain. Trimming cost V 0 bases and J 0 bases, with 3 bases left between them. Germline CDR1 and CDR2: ENHRY and SYGVKD. This CDR3 spans 14 amino acids. This CDR3 is CAISESNSYNEQFF. CDR3 in DNA: TGTGCCATCAGTGAGTCGAACTCCTACAATGAGCAGTTCTTC.

The gene calls are TRBV10-2 and TRBJ2-1; weak D call: TRBD2 (6 bases). The CDR3 is 12 amino acids. V was cut by 8 bases and J by 7 bases, with 12 bases left in between. The V gene's germline CDR1 is WSHSY and CDR2 SAAADI. CDR3 loop: CASSRGLNEQFF. The CDR3, as DNA: TGCGCCAGCTCCCGGGGGTTAAATGAGCAGTTCTTC.

V is TRBV2 and J is TRBJ1-3; D gene ambiguous. This CDR3 comprises 14 residues. Germline V gene sequence: CDR1 SNHLY, CDR2 FYNNEI. V was trimmed by 8 bases and J by 0 bases, leaving 11 bases between them. DNA for the CDR3: TGTGCCAGCGATAGTTACTTCTCTGGAAACACCATATATTTT. This codes for CASDSYFSGNTIYF. Full variable domain (missing parts from reference TRBV2 and TRBJ1-3): EPEVTQTPSHQVTQMGQEVILRCVPISNHLYFYWYRQILGQKVEFLVSFYNNEISEKSEIFDDQFSVERPDGSNFTLKIRSTKLEDSAMYFCASDSYFSGNTIYFGEGSWLTVV.

V gene TRBV6-2 or TRBV6-3 combines with J gene TRBJ2-3; D call uncertain. This CDR3 is built from 15 residues. Per the germline V gene, CDR1 is MNHEY and CDR2 is SVGEGT. The V and J ends lost 0 bases and 0 bases respectively, with 7 bases between them. The chain's CDR3 is CASSYSPDSTDTQYF. In DNA, the CDR3 is TGTGCCAGCAGTTACTCCCCAGATAGCACAGATACGCAGTATTTT.

The chain couples TRBV15 to TRBJ2-7; 10 nucleotides line up with TRBD2. The CDR3 is 16 residues long. Germline-derived CDR1 and CDR2 are LNHNV and YYDKDF (reference sequence). V dropped 1 base and J dropped 4; count of bases not matched to a gene: 7. The CDR3 is CATSRGPSGSVYEQYF. CDR3 coding DNA: TGTGCCACCAGCAGAGGCCCTAGCGGGAGTGTTTACGAGCAGTACTTC.

V and J are TRBV4-1 and TRBJ1-1; D remains ambiguous. CDR1 and CDR2 from the germline V gene are MGHRA and YSYEKL. The V end was cut by 0 bases, the J end by 8 bases, with 19 bases between. This CDR3 spans 16 amino acids. The DNA for the CDR3 is TGCGCCAGCAGCCAAGATCTATATGGGCCGCCCAGGGAAGCTTTCTTT. Protein product: CASSQDLYGPPREAFF.

The chain employs TRBV30 and TRBJ2-7; 9 bases map to TRBD1. The V and J ends lost 7 bases and 3 bases, in that order; junction bases with no gene match: 13. There are 15 residues in the CDR3. Germline V lookup: CDR1 GTSNPN, CDR2 SVGIG (reference sequence). As DNA, the CDR3 is TGTGCCTACAACAAACCGGGACAGGGATTCTACGAGCAGTACTTC. It is translated as CAYNKPGQGFYEQYF.

V gene TRBV7-6 combines with J gene TRBJ2-3; weak D call: TRBD2 (6 bases). Germline CDR1 SGHVS, CDR2 FNYEAQ. This CDR3 is built from 15 residues. Trimming removed 5 bases at V and 6 bases at J, with 18 bases between. The CDR3 spells CASSRGVPSSDTQYF. The CDR3 DNA reads as TGTGCCAGCAGCCGCGGGGTCCCTAGCAGCGATACGCAGTATTTT.

The chain uses TRBV6-5 and TRBJ2-7; TRBD2 is a possible D gene (6 bases). Trimming left V 5 bases short and J 0 bases short, with 11 bases between. The CDR3 is made up of 14 amino acids. Germline-derived CDR1 and CDR2 are MNHEY and SVGAGI. The CDR3 sequence: CASSRDGSSYEQYF. DNA of the CDR3: TGTGCCAGCAGTAGGGACGGGAGCTCCTACGAGCAGTACTTC.

The rearrangement links TRBV9 to TRBJ2-7; TRBD1 agrees at 10 bases. Trimming cost V 2 bases and J 2 bases; bases outside gene matches: 10. This CDR3 comprises 17 residues. Per germline, CDR1 SGDLS and CDR2 YYNGEE. The CDR3 loop reads CASSVTGQGGSPYEQYF. DNA for the CDR3: TGTGCCAGCAGCGTGACTGGACAGGGGGGTTCACCCTACGAGCAGTACTTC.